Following are 22 T cell receptor beta chains from one sample sequenced in a study of identical twins. MiXCR was run by TCRdb on the 5' RACE reads, yielding one entry per CDR3 protein. The sample carries about 570,000 distinct CDR3 sequences, around 9.6% recorded once. The sample was also reused in another study, on yellow fever vaccine responses in identical twins.

Sequencing used PBMCs. Every receptor here comes from a woman in her late teens or twenties in good health.

This clonotype turned up a few times. The genes are TRBV12-3 or TRBV12-4 and TRBJ1-3, with 7 bases lining up with TRBD1. The V gene end was trimmed by 6 bases and the J gene end by 2 bases; junction bases not matched to a gene: 7. The CDR3 totals 15 residues. CDR3 loop: CASSPKGAAGNTIYF. The CDR3 coding sequence is TGTGCCAGCAGCCCCAAGGGGGCGGCTGGAAACACCATATATTTT.

The CDR3 sequence is CASSLEQGEEKLFF. Here the CDR3 DNA reads TGTGCCAGCAGCTTGGAACAGGGAGAGGAAAAACTGTTTTTT. This chain connects TRBV5-5 to TRBJ1-4; maybe TRBD1 (6 bases). Germline V gene lookup returns CDR1 SGHKS and CDR2 YYEKEE (reference sequence). V dropped 0 bases and J dropped 8 bases, with 11 bases sitting between them. This CDR3 contains 14 residues.

The chain uses TRBV7-9 and TRBJ2-7; the D is unclear. CDR3 size: 14 residues. The ends were cut back, 1 base at V and 1 base at J, with 8 bases in the middle. Germline assignment: CDR1 SEHNR and CDR2 FQNEAQ (reference sequence). In nucleotides, the CDR3 is TGTGCCAGCAGCTTAGAGACACTTTCCTACGAGCAGTACTTC. It translates to CASSLETLSYEQYF.

This clonotype was detected many times. A much larger clone differs from this one at a single base, so this may be a read error. The V gene is TRBV5-1, the J gene TRBJ2-2; no clear D. V was cut by 2 bases and J by 0 bases, with 8 bases left in between. This CDR3 has 15 amino acids. Germline V gene sequence: CDR1 SGHRS, CDR2 YFSETQ. CDR3 sequence (DNA): TGCGCCAGCAGCTTAAAGGCCTCGAACACCGGGGAGCTGTTTTTT. Amino acids: CASSLKASNTGELFF.

This clonotype was observed at least ten times. The chain recombines TRBV12-3 or TRBV12-4 with TRBJ2-4; TRBD1 agrees at 9 bases. The CDR3 has 13 amino acids. J gave up 7 bases and V 6 bases, and 4 bases lay outside the gene matches. CDR3 bases: TGTGCCAGCAGACCGGGACAGGGTAACATTCAGTACTTC. This translates into CASRPGQGNIQYF.

There are many counts of this clonotype. The rearrangement links TRBV7-2 to TRBJ2-7; possible D gene TRBD2, 6 bases. Germline values: CDR1 SGHTA, CDR2 FQGNSA. The CDR3 is 15 amino acids. The germline V and J ends were trimmed by 6 bases and 9 bases, with 24 bases remaining between them. In DNA, the CDR3 is TGTGCCAGCAGTTCTGGGACTCTAGCATTGTCGCGGCAGTACTTC. Encoded protein: CASSSGTLALSRQYF. The full variable domain, its missing parts supplied by reference TRBV7-2 and TRBJ2-7, is GAGVSQSPSNKVTEKGKDVELRCDPISGHTALYWYRQSLGQGLEFLIYFQGNSAPDKSGLPSDRFSAERTGGSVSTLTIQRTQQEDSAVYLCASSSGTLALSRQYFGPGTRLTVT.

This clonotype came up many times. The J gene is TRBJ2-7, the V gene TRBV27; tentative D call: TRBD2 (6 bases). With 4 bases removed from V and 4 bases from J, the gap between germline ends came to 11 bases. This CDR3 contains 13 residues. The germline gives CDR1 MNHEY, CDR2 SMNVEV (reference sequence). The CDR3 region has the DNA TGTGCCAGCAGTTATCAGGGAGGTTACGAGCAGTACTTC. This gives the protein CASSYQGGYEQYF.

V and J are TRBV19 and TRBJ1-1; D gene uncertain. The CDR3 is 13 amino acids. V lost 3 bases to trimming and J lost 3 bases, with 8 bases between them. CDR1 is LNHDA, CDR2 SQIVND, per germline (reference sequence). CDR3 sequence: CASSMSAYTEAFF. CDR3 sequence (DNA): TGTGCCAGTAGTATGTCGGCTTACACTGAAGCTTTCTTT.

This clonotype was picked up a small number of times. V usage is TRBV7-3 and J usage is TRBJ2-7; D uncertain. Germline CDR1 reads SGHTA; CDR2 reads FQGTGA. V shed 3 bases and J shed 1 base, with 7 bases lying between them. The CDR3 sequence is 13 residues long. CDR3 region: CASSLTQSYEQYF. The CDR3 bases are TGTGCCAGCAGCTTGACACAGTCCTACGAGCAGTACTTC. Using reference TRBV7-3 and TRBJ2-7 for the parts outside the CDR3, the full variable domain is GAGVSQTPSNKVTEKGKYVELRCDPISGHTALYWYRQSLGQGPEFLIYFQGTGAADDSGLPNDRFFAVRPEGSVSTLKIQRTERGDSAVYLCASSLTQSYEQYFGPGTRLTVT.

This clonotype came up many times. V and J are TRBV5-1 and TRBJ1-2, with 7 bases identical to TRBD1. Germline-derived CDR1 and CDR2 are SGHRS and YFSETQ. The J segment lost 8 bases and the V segment lost 4 bases, leaving 8 bases of the junction unmatched. The CDR3 contains 13 residues. CDR3 loop: CASSADRIGGYTF. CDR3 coding DNA: TGCGCCAGCAGCGCGGACAGGATCGGGGGCTACACCTTC.

In this sample, this clonotype turned up many times. The chain has TRBV7-2 and TRBJ2-2; TRBD1 is a possible D gene (6 bases). The CDR3 has 14 residues. CDR1 is SGHTA and CDR2 is FQGNSA in the germline V gene. Deletions cut 5 bases from V and 5 bases from J, with 12 bases between. As DNA, the CDR3 is TGTGCCAGCAGCCTAACTGGACAGACCGGGGAGCTGTTTTTT. Encoded protein: CASSLTGQTGELFF.

The rearrangement links TRBV28 to TRBJ2-3, with 7 bases that match TRBD2. Germline CDR1 reads MDHEN; CDR2 reads SYDVKM. The CDR3 is 14 residues long. V dropped 2 bases and J dropped 6; count of bases not matched to a gene: 5. Here the CDR3 DNA reads TGTGCCAGCAGTTTAACTCTACTAGCGGATACGCAGTATTTT. It encodes CASSLTLLADTQYF.

The chain employs TRBV13 and TRBJ2-5, with 11 bases identical to TRBD2. J lost 4 bases, V lost 1 base, and 5 bases had no gene match. Per the germline V gene, CDR1 is PRHDT and CDR2 is FYEKMQ (reference sequence). This CDR3 spans 16 amino acids. This chain's CDR3 is CASSLALAGGLETQYF. CDR3 sequence (DNA): TGTGCCAGCAGCTTAGCGCTAGCGGGGGGCCTAGAGACCCAGTACTTC.

The rearrangement joins TRBV24-1 to TRBJ2-3; D uncertain. CDR1 and CDR2 (germline): KGHDR, SFDVKD. Trimming removed 1 base from V and 5 bases from J, with 3 bases in between. The CDR3 totals 12 residues. The CDR3 loop reads CATSDFLDTQYF. The CDR3 nucleotides are TGTGCCACCAGTGATTTCTTAGATACGCAGTATTTT.

This clonotype was observed a handful of times. This chain uses TRBV20-1 with TRBJ2-2; D possibly corresponds to TRBD2 (5 bases). CDR3 size: 16 residues. The V end lost 2 bases, the J end lost 2 bases, and 15 bases lay between the germline ends. Germline V gene sequence: CDR1 DFQATT, CDR2 SNEGSKA (reference sequence). The CDR3 DNA reads TGCAGTGCTAGATCGCGGACTGGAGGAAACACCGGGGAGCTGTTTTTT. This sequence encodes CSARSRTGGNTGELFF.

The gene calls are TRBV4-3 and TRBJ2-2; 9 bases are a match to TRBD2. The CDR3 runs to 17 residues. Germline-derived CDR1 and CDR2 are LGHNA and YSLEER. V trimming: 0 bases; J trimming: 6 bases; junction bases outside the gene matches: 8. CDR3 loop: CASSQEGSGRFAGELFF. The CDR3 bases are TGCGCCAGCAGCCAAGAAGGAAGCGGGAGGTTTGCCGGGGAGCTGTTTTTT.

This clonotype was seen ten or more times. The genes are TRBV7-2 and TRBJ2-3; no definite D call. Per germline, CDR1 SGHTA and CDR2 FQGNSA. CDR3 size: 17 residues. The V end was cut by 2 bases, the J end by 1 base, with 16 bases between. CDR3 region: CASSLSPALWGTDTQYF. CDR3 sequence (DNA): TGTGCCAGCAGCTTATCACCAGCCCTATGGGGCACAGATACGCAGTATTTT.

This clonotype occurred many times. The chain couples TRBV29-1 to TRBJ2-5; TRBD2 matches at 9 bases. The V and J ends lost 6 bases and 5 bases, in that order; junction bases with no gene match: 7. This CDR3 has 13 residues. Germline lookup yields CDR1 SQVTM and CDR2 ANQGSEA. The CDR3 region is CSVIPGTSETQYF. Written as DNA, the CDR3 is TGCAGCGTCATACCCGGGACTAGCGAGACCCAGTACTTC.

This clonotype was observed a handful of times. The V and J genes are TRBV28 and TRBJ2-7, with a possible D match to TRBD1 (5 bases). V was cut by 2 bases and J by 3 bases, with 17 bases left in between. The CDR3 extends over 16 amino acids. Germline lookup yields CDR1 MDHEN and CDR2 SYDVKM. CDR3 amino acids: CASSLLTLSRVYEQYF. CDR3 bases: TGTGCCAGCAGTTTACTTACTTTGTCCAGGGTCTACGAGCAGTACTTC.

V usage is TRBV14 and J usage is TRBJ2-7; the match to TRBD1 covers 7 bases. CDR1 is SGHDN and CDR2 is FVKESK in the germline V gene. CDR3 length: 15 residues. J gave up 7 bases and V 0 bases, and 9 bases lay outside the gene matches. This chain's CDR3 is CASSQDRRQGREQYF. The DNA of the CDR3 is TGTGCCAGCAGCCAAGATAGGAGACAGGGTCGGGAGCAGTACTTC.

V gene TRBV5-1 combines with J gene TRBJ2-7; D uncertain. The length of the CDR3 is 11 residues. V lost 5 bases to trimming and J lost 6 bases, with 9 bases between them. CDR1 is SGHRS, CDR2 YFSETQ, per germline. CDR3 DNA sequence: TGCGCCAGCAGGGCGACCTCCGAGCAGTACTTC. As protein: CASRATSEQYF.

This clonotype was picked up many times. The chain uses TRBV5-1 and TRBJ2-2; D not certain. Trimming pared 3 bases from V and 4 bases from J, leaving 7 bases between. Germline CDR1 is SGHRS and CDR2 is YFSETQ. The CDR3 is 13 amino acids. CDR3 sequence: CASSSSVTGELFF. For the CDR3, the DNA is TGCGCCAGCAGCTCGTCAGTCACCGGGGAGCTGTTTTTT.